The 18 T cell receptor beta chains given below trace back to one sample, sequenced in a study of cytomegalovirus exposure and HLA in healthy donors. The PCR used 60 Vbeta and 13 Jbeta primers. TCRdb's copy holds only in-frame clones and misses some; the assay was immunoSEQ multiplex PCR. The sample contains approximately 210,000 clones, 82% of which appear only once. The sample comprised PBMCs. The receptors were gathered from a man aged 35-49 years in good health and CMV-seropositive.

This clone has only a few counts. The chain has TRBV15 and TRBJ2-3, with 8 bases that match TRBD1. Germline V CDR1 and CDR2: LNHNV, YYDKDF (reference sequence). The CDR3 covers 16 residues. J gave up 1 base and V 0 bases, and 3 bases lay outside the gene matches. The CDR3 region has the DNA TGTGCCACCAGCAGAGAGGTACAGGGGGGCACAGATACGCAGTATTTT. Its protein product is CATSREVQGGTDTQYF.

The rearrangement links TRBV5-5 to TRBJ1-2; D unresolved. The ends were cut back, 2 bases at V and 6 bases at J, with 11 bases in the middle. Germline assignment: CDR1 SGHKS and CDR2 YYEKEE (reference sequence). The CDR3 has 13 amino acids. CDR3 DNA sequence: TGTGCCAGCAGCTTCGGCAGAAGCGATGGCTACACCTTC. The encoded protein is CASSFGRSDGYTF.

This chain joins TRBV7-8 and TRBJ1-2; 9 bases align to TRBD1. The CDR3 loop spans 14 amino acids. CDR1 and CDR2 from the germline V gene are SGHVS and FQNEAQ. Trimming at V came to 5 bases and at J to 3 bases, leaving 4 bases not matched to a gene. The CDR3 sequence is CASSPRDRDYGYTF. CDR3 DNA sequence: TGTGCCAGCAGCCCTCGGGACAGGGACTATGGCTACACCTTC. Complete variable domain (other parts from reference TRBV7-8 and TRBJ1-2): GAGVSQSPRYKVAKRGQDVALRCDPISGHVSLFWYQQALGQGPEFLTYFQNEAQLDKSGLPSDRFFAERPEGSVSTLKIQRTQQEDSAVYLCASSPRDRDYGYTFGSGTRLTVV.

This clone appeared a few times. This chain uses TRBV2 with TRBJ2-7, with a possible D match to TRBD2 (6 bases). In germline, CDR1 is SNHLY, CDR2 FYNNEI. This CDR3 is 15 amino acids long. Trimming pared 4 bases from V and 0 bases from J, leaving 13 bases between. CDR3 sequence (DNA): TGTGCCAGCAGTGTTCAGGGACTCCTCTCCTACGAGCAGTACTTC. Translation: CASSVQGLLSYEQYF.

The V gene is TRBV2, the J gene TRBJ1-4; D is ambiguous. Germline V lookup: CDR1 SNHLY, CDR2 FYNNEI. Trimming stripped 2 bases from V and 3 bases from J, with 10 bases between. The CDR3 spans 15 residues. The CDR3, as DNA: TGTGCCAGCAGTGAACCGGCGGCCCCTAATGAAAAACTGTTTTTT. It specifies CASSEPAAPNEKLFF.

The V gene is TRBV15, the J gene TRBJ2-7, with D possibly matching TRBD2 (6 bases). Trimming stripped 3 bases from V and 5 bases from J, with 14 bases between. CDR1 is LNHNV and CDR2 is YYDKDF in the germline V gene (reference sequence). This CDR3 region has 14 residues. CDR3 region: CATSRVSGENEQYF. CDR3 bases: TGTGCCACCAGCAGGGTGTCGGGAGAGAACGAGCAGTACTTC.

The chain's CDR3 is CASSSTGGPETQYF. For the CDR3, the DNA is TGTGCCAGCAGCTCGACAGGGGGCCCAGAGACCCAGTACTTC. The gene calls are TRBV5-6 and TRBJ2-5; 10 nucleotides align to TRBD1. Looked up from germline, CDR1 is SGHDT and CDR2 is YYEEEE. V lost 3 bases and J lost 4; bases outside the gene matches: 3. This CDR3 contains 14 residues.

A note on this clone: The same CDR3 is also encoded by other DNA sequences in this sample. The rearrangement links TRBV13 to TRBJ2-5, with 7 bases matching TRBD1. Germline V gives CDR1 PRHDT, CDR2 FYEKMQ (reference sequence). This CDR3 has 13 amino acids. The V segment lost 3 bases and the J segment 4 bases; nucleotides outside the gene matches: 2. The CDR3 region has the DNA TGTGCCAGCAGCTTCAACAGGGGAGAGACCCAGTACTTC. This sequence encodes CASSFNRGETQYF.

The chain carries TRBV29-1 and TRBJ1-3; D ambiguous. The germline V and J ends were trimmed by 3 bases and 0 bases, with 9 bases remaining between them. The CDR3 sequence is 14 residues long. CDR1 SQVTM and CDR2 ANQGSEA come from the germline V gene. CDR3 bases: TGCAGCGTTGATGGACTCCTCTCTGGAAACACCATATATTTT. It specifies CSVDGLLSGNTIYF.

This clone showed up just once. The DNA of the CDR3 is TGTGCCATCAGCGGGAGAGCGGGAGCTTTAGAGACCCAGTACTTC. This translates into CAISGRAGALETQYF. V is TRBV10-3 and J is TRBJ2-5; 8 nucleotides align to TRBD2. The germline V gene has CDR1 ENHRY and CDR2 SYGVKD. Losses at the gene ends were 6 bases for V and 4 bases for J; bases not matched to a gene: 10. The CDR3 sequence is 15 residues long.

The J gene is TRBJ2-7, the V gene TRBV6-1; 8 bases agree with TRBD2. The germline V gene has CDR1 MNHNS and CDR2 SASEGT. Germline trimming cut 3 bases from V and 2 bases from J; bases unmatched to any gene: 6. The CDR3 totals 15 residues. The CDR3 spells CASSDGGRPPYEQYV. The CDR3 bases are TGTGCCAGCAGTGATGGCGGGAGGCCTCCCTACGAGCAGTACGTC.

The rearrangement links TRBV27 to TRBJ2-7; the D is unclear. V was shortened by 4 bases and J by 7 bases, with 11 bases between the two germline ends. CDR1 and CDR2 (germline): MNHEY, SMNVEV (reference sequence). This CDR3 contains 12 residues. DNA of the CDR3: TGTGCCAGCAGTTCGACTCCCTGGGAGCAGTACTTC. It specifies CASSSTPWEQYF.

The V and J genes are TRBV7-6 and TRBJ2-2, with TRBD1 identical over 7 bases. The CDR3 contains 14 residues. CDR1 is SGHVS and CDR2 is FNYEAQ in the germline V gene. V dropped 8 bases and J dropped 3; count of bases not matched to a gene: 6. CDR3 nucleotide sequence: TGTGCCAGCTCCCACAGGGGAGACACCGGGGAGCTGTTTTTT. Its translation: CASSHRGDTGELFF. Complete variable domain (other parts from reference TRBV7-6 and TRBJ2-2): GAGVSQSPRYKVTKRGQDVALRCDPISGHVSLYWYRQALGQGPEFLTYFNYEAQQDKSGLPNDRFSAERPEGSISTLTIQRTEQRDSAMYRCASSHRGDTGELFFGEGSRLTVL.

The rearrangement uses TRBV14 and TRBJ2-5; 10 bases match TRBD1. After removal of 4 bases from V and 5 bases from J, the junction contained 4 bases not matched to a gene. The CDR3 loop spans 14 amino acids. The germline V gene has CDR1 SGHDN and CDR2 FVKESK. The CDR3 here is CASSRDRGTETQYF. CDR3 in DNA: TGTGCCAGCAGCCGGGACAGGGGAACGGAGACCCAGTACTTC.

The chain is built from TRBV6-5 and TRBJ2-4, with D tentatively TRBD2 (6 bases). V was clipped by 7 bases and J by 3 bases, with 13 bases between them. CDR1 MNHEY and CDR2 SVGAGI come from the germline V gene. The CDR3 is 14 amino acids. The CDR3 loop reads CASTEPGGKNIQYF. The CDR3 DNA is TGTGCCAGCACCGAGCCCGGGGGCAAAAACATTCAGTACTTC.

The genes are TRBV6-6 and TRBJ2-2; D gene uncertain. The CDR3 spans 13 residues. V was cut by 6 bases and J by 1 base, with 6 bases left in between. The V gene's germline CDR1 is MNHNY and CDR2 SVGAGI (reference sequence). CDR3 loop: CASSLLNTGELFF. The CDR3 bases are TGTGCCAGCAGCCTTCTGAACACCGGGGAGCTGTTTTTT.

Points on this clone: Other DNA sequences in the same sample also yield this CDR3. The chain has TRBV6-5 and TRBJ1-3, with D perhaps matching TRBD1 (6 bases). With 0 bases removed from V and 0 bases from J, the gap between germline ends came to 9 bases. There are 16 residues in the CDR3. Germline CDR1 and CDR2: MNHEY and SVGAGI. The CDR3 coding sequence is TGTGCCAGCAGTTACTCTACAGGGAACTCTGGAAACACCATATATTTT. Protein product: CASSYSTGNSGNTIYF.

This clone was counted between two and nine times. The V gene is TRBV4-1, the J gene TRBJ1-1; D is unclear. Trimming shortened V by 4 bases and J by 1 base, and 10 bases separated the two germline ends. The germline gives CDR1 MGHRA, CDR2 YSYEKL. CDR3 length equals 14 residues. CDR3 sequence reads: CASSPQAGNTEAFF. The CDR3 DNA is TGCGCCAGCAGCCCTCAGGCCGGGAACACTGAAGCTTTCTTT.